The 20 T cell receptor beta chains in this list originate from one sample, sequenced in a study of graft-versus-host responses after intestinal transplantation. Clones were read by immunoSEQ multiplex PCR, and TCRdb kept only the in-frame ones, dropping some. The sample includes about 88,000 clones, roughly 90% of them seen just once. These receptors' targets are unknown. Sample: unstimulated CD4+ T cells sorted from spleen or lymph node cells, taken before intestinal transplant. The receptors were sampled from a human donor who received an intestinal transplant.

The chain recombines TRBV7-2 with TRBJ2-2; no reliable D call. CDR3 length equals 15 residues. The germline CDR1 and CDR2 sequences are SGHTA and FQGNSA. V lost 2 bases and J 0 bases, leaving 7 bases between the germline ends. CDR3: CASSLFRANTGELFF. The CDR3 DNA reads TGTGCCAGCAGCTTATTCCGCGCGAACACCGGGGAGCTGTTTTTT.

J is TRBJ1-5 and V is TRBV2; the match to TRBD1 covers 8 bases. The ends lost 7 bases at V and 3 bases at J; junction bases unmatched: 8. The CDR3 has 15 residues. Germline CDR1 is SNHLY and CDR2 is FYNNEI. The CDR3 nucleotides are TGTGCCAGCACCCAGGGGGCGGGGTACAATCAGCCCCAGCATTTT. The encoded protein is CASTQGAGYNQPQHF.

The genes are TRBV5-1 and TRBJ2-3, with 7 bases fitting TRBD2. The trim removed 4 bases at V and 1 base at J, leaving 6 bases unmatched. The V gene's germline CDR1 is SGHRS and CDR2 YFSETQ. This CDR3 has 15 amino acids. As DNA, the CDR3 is TGCGCCAGCAGCCCCACTACTAGCGGCACAGATACGCAGTATTTT. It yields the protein CASSPTTSGTDTQYF. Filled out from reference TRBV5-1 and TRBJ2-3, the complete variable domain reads KAGVTQTPRYLIKTRGQQVTLSCSPISGHRSVSWYQQTPGQGLQFLFEYFSETQRNKGNFPGRFSGRQFSNSRSEMNVSTLELGDSALYLCASSPTTSGTDTQYFGPGTRLTVL.

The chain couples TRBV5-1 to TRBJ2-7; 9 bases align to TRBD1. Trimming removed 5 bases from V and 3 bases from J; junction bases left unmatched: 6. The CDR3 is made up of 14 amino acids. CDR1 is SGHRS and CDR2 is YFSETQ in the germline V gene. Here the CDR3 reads CASSWTGERYEQYF. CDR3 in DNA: TGCGCCAGCAGTTGGACAGGGGAACGCTACGAGCAGTACTTC.

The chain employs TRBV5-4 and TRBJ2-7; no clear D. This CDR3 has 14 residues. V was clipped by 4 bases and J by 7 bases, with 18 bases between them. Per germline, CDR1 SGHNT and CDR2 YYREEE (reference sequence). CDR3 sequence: CASSTTPTHWEQYF. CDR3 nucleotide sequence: TGTGCCAGCAGCACCACTCCCACCCACTGGGAGCAGTACTTC.

Here the CDR3 DNA reads TGTGCCAGCTCTTGGGACACATCCTACGAGCAGTACTTC. It yields the protein CASSWDTSYEQYF. J is TRBJ2-7 and V is TRBV18, with D maybe TRBD1 (6 bases). Between the trimmed V and J ends, which lost 6 bases and 1 base, there was a span of 10 bases. Germline lookup yields CDR1 KGHSH and CDR2 LQKENI. The CDR3 totals 13 residues.

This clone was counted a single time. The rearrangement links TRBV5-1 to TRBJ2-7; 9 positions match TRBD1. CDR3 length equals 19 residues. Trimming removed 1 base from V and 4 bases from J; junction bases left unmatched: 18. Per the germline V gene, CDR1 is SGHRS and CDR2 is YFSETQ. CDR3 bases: TGCGCCAGCAGCTTGTGGCCCCCTTCCGGGACAGGGAAGACGTACGAGCAGTACTTC. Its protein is CASSLWPPSGTGKTYEQYF.

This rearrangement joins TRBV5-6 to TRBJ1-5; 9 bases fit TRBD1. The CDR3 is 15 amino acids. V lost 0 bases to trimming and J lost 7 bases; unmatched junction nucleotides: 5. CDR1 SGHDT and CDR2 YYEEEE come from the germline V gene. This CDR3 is CASSLGLTGGQPQHF. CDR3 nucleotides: TGTGCCAGCAGCTTGGGTCTGACAGGGGGGCAGCCCCAGCATTTT.

CDR3 DNA: TGTGCCAGCAGCTTAGTAGCGGGGGGCACAGATACGCAGTATTTT. It translates to CASSLVAGGTDTQYF. The chain combines TRBV11-2 with TRBJ2-3; 9 nucleotides line up with TRBD2. V was pared by 1 base and J by 1 base, with 0 bases of the junction left unmatched. From germline, CDR1 is SGHAT and CDR2 FQNNGV. The CDR3 is 15 amino acids.

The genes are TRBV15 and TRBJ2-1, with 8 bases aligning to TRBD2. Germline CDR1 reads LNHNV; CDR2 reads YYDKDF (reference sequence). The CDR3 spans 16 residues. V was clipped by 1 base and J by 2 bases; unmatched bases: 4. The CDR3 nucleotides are TGTGCCACCAGCAGAGTTAGCGGGGCCACCTACAATGAGCAGTTCTTC. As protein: CATSRVSGATYNEQFF. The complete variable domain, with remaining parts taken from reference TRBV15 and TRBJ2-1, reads DAMVIQNPRYQVTQFGKPVTLSCSQTLNHNVMYWYQQKSSQAPKLLFHYYDKDFNNEADTPDNFQSRRPNTSFCFLDIRSPGLGDTAMYLCATSRVSGATYNEQFFGPGTRLTVL.

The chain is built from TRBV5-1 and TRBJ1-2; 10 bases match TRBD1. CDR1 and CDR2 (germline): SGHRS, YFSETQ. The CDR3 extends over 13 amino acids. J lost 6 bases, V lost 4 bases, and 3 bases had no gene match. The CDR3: CASSQGQGNGYTF. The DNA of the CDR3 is TGCGCCAGCAGCCAGGGACAGGGGAATGGCTACACCTTC.

The CDR3 loop reads CASSFEVLGYGYTF. CDR3 DNA sequence: TGTGCCAGCAGTTTCGAGGTTCTTGGCTATGGCTACACCTTC. This chain links TRBV28 with TRBJ1-2, with D unclear. The germline V gene encodes CDR1 MDHEN and CDR2 SYDVKM. The CDR3 is 14 amino acids. V was shortened by 3 bases and J by 4 bases, with 12 bases between the two germline ends.

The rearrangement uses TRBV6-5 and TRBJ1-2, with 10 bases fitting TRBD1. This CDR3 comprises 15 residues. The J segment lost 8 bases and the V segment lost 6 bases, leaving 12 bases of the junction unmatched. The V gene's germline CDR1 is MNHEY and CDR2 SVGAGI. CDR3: CASSQPGQGSYGYTF. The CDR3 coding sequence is TGTGCCAGCAGCCAGCCGGGACAGGGGTCTTACGGCTACACCTTC.

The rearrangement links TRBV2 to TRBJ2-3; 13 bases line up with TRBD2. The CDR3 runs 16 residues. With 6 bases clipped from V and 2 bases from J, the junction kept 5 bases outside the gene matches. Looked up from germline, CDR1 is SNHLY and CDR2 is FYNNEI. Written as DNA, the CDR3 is TGTGCCAGCAGGCGGACTAGCGGGGGCCCCACAGATACGCAGTATTTT. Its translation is CASRRTSGGPTDTQYF. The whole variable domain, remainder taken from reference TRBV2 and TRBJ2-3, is EPEVTQTPSHQVTQMGQEVILRCVPISNHLYFYWYRQILGQKVEFLVSFYNNEISEKSEIFDDQFSVERPDGSNFTLKIRSTKLEDSAMYFCASRRTSGGPTDTQYFGPGTRLTVL.

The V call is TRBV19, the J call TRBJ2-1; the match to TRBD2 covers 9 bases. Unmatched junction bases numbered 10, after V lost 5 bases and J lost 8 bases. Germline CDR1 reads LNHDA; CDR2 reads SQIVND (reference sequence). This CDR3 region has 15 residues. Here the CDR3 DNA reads TGTGCCAGTAGTCTCCGGGGCGGGGGGGCCCATGAGCAGTTCTTC. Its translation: CASSLRGGGAHEQFF.

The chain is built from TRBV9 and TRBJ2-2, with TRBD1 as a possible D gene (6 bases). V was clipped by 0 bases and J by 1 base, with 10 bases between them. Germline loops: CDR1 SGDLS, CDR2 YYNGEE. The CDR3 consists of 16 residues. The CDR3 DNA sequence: TGTGCCAGCAGCGTAGGACCGGGACAGAACACCGGGGAGCTGTTTTTT. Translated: CASSVGPGQNTGELFF.

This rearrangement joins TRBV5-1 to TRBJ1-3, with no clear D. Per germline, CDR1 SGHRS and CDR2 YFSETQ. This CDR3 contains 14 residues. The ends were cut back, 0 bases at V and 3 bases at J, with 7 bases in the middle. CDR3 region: CASSLGGDGNTIYF. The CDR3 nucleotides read TGCGCCAGCAGCTTGGGTGGAGATGGAAACACCATATATTTT. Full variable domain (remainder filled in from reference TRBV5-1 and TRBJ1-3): KAGVTQTPRYLIKTRGQQVTLSCSPISGHRSVSWYQQTPGQGLQFLFEYFSETQRNKGNFPGRFSGRQFSNSRSEMNVSTLELGDSALYLCASSLGGDGNTIYFGEGSWLTVV.

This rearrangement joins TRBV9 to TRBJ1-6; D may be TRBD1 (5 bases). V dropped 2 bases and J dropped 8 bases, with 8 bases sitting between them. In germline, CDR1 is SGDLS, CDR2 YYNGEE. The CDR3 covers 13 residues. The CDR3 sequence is CASSVVGDSPLHF. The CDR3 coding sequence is TGTGCCAGCAGCGTTGTAGGGGATTCACCCCTCCACTTT.

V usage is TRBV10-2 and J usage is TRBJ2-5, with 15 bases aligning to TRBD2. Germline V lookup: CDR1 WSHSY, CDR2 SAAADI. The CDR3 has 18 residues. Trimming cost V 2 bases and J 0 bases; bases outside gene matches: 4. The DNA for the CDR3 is TGCGCCAGCAGTGAGCAGGGACTAGCGGGGGGTTACCAAGAGACCCAGTACTTC. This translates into CASSEQGLAGGYQETQYF.

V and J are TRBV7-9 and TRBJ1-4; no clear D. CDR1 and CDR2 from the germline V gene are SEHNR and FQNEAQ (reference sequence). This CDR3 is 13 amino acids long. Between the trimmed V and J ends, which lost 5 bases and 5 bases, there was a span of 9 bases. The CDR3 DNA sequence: TGTGCCAGCAGCCCCCCGGGGAATGAAAAACTGTTTTTT. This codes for CASSPPGNEKLFF.